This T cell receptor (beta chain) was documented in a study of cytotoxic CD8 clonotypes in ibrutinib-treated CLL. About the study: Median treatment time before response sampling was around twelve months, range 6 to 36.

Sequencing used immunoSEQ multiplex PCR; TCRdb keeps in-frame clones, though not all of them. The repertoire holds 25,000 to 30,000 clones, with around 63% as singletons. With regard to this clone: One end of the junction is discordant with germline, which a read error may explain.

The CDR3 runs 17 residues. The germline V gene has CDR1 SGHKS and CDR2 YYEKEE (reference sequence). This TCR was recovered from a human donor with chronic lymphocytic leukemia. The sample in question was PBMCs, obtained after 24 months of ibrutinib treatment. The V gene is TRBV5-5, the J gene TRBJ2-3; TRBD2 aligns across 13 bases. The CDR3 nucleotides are TGCGCCAGCAGCCCTACGGGACTAGCGGGGCCCACAGATACGCAGTATTTT. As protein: CASSPTGLAGPTDTQYF.